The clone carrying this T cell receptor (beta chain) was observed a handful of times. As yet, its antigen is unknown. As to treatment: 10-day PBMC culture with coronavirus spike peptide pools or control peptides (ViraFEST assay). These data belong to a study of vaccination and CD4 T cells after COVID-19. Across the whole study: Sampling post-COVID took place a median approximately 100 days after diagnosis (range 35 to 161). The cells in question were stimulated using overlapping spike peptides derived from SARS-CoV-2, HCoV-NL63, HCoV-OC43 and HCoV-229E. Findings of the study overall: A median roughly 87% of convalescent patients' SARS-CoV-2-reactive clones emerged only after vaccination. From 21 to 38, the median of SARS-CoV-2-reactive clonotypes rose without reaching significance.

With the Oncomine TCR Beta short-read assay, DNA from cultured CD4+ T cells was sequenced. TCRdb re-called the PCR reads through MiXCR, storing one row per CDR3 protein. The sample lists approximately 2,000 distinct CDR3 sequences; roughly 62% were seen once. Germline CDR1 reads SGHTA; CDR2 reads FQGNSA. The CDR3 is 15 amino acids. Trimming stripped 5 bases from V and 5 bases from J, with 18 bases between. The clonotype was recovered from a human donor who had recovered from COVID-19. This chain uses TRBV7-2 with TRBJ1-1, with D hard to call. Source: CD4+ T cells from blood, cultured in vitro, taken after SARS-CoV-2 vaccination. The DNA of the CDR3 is TGTGCCAGCAGCCCCAGACGTGGTGGTAATACTGAAGCTTTCTTT. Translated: CASSPRRGGNTEAFF.